Here is one T cell receptor (beta chain) with its context. This receptor's antigen is unknown. Nothing much larger sits one base from this clone, and base qualities are not available. The library relied on the immunoSEQ multiplex PCR assay. The table comes from immuneACCESS by way of TCRdb, which keeps in-frame sequences with V and J called. Part of the clones is missing from these tables; in studies checked, under half for an unresolved V gene and the rest for unknown reasons. The sample profile shows over 80,000 clones; around 96% of them were found once. The ten largest make up about 0.38% of the sample. The data derive from a study of technical replicates of blood from a few donors (TCRdb year 2017). Reading from cysteine to phenylalanine, the CDR3 counts 16 amino acids. Of all the DNA, just the CDR3 is kept, 48 bases in frame from base 1. In the germline V gene (reference sequence), CDR1 corresponds to SGHNT and CDR2 to YYREEE. For this chain, trimming is 2 bases at the V end and 6 bases at the J end, and the number of junction bases without a gene match is 9.

The receptor was derived from a human donor in good health. The V gene is TRBV5-4 and the J gene is TRBJ2-2, with 8 junctional bases fitting TRBD2. The sample comprised T cells isolated from PBMCs. CDR3 reads: CASSFQAGDPAGELFF. The bases read TGTGCCAGCAGCTTTCAAGCGGGAGACCCAGCCGGGGAGCTGTTTTTT.